Reported below is one TCR beta chain. V lost 6 bases, J lost 9 bases, and 12 bases lay in between. Germline V CDR1 and CDR2: MNHNS, SASEGT. The CDR3 sequence is 12 residues long. TCRdb keeps only in-frame clones here, not all; method: immunoSEQ multiplex PCR. The repertoire consists of 20,000 to 25,000 clones, with approximately 71% occurring once and the leading ten covering approximately 46%. This specimen belongs to a study of cytotoxic CD8 clonotypes in ibrutinib-treated CLL. This sequence was found in a human donor with chronic lymphocytic leukemia. J is TRBJ2-1 and V is TRBV6-1, with D unresolved. The sequencing used PBMCs, collected after 12 months of ibrutinib treatment. CDR3 coding DNA: TGTGCCAGCAGCATGTGGCAGACTGAGCAGTTCTTC. Protein product: CASSMWQTEQFF.